The clone carrying this T cell receptor beta chain was seen once. One junction end does not reproduce the germline sequence, and a read error may be involved. This sample is part of a study of blood T cells in healthy people across ages. Combining a sample-barcoded 5' primer with a J-beta primer mix, a second PCR ran for roughly 7 to 11 cycles. TCRdb analysed the 5' RACE reads with MiXCR anew, one entry per CDR3 protein. The sample has nearly 800,000 distinct CDR3 sequences, around three fifths seen once; the top ten hold more than 25%. The CDR3 is 16 residues long. From germline, CDR1 is MDHEN and CDR2 SYDVKM.

This clonotype was sampled from a man in his forties in good health. The chain uses TRBV28 and TRBJ1-1; tentatively, D is TRBD1 (5 bases). The specimen sequenced was blood. The CDR3 bases are TGTGCCAGCAGTTTGAGGGGTTCCTATGTGAACACTGAGGCTTTCTTT. This codes for CASSLRGSYVNTEAFF.